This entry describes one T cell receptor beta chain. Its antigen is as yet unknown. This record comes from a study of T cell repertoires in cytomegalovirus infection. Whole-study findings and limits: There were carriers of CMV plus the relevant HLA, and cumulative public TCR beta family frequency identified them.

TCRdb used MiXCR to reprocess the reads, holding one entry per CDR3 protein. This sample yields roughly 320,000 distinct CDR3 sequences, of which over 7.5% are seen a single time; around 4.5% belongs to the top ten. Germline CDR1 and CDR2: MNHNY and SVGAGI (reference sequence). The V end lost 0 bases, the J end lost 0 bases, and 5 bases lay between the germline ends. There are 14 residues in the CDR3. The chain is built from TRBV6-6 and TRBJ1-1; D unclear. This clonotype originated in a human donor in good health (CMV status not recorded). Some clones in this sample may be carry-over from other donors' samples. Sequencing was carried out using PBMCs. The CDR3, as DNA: TGTGCCAGCAGTTACTCGAAGGTGAACACTGAAGCTTTCTTT. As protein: CASSYSKVNTEAFF.